These 21 T cell receptor beta chains were all obtained from the same sample, sequenced in a study of shared clonotypes between healthy human individuals. Measured with immunoSEQ multiplex PCR; TCRdb has only the in-frame clones, and not every one. The sample contains around 320,000 clones, roughly 84% of which appear only once. The sample comprised memory CD8+ T cells sorted from blood. Subset denoted: CD45RO+ cells pooled with CCR7-negative TemRA cells. Every receptor here comes from a man between 18 and 35 years old in good health.

The rearrangement uses TRBV4-3 and TRBJ2-5, with TRBD2 matching over 7 bases. J was trimmed by 2 bases and V by 0 bases; bases with no gene match: 3. The germline CDR1 and CDR2 sequences are LGHNA and YSLEER. The CDR3 is made up of 15 amino acids. CDR3: CASSQDERDQETQYF. For the CDR3, the DNA is TGCGCCAGCAGCCAAGATGAGCGGGATCAAGAGACCCAGTACTTC.

The CDR3 loop is CATSRDSAGSSYEQYF. In DNA form, the CDR3 reads TGTGCCACCAGCAGAGATTCGGCGGGGAGCTCCTACGAGCAGTACTTC. V gene TRBV15 combines with J gene TRBJ2-7; the D gene is possibly TRBD2 (6 bases). Germline V gene data show CDR1 as LNHNV and CDR2 as YYDKDF (reference sequence). The CDR3 consists of 16 residues. V lost 0 bases to trimming and J lost 0 bases, with 12 bases between them.

The V gene is TRBV28, the J gene TRBJ2-3, with D possibly matching TRBD1 (6 bases). This CDR3 contains 15 residues. Trimming left V 3 bases short and J 1 base short, with 11 bases between. Germline V gives CDR1 MDHEN, CDR2 SYDVKM. In DNA form, the CDR3 reads TGTGCCAGCAGTTTTGACCCAGGGGGCACAGATACGCAGTATTTT. Protein sequence: CASSFDPGGTDTQYF.

V is TRBV4-3 and J is TRBJ2-7; D gene unclear. This CDR3 is built from 14 residues. Looked up from germline, CDR1 is LGHNA and CDR2 is YSLEER. Deletions cut 0 bases from V and 5 bases from J, with 11 bases between. CDR3 residues: CASSQDRAVHEQYF. DNA for the CDR3: TGCGCCAGCAGCCAAGATAGAGCCGTCCACGAGCAGTACTTC.

The chain has TRBV7-9 and TRBJ2-3; 11 positions agree with TRBD2. J was trimmed by 0 bases and V by 5 bases; bases with no gene match: 13. CDR1 and CDR2 (germline): SEHNR, FQNEAQ (reference sequence). The CDR3 sequence is 19 residues long. Here the CDR3 reads CASSPKVPSGGISTDTQYF. The CDR3 coding sequence is TGTGCCAGCAGCCCAAAGGTCCCTAGCGGGGGGATAAGCACAGATACGCAGTATTTT.

The chain recombines TRBV7-9 with TRBJ2-3; D is unresolved. Germline-derived CDR1 and CDR2 are SEHNR and FQNEAQ (reference sequence). The V gene lost 5 bases and the J gene lost 5 bases, with 11 bases spanning the gap. The CDR3 sequence is 13 residues long. The CDR3 sequence: CASSNPPEDTQYF. CDR3 in DNA: TGTGCCAGCAGCAATCCCCCGGAAGATACGCAGTATTTT.

This chain connects TRBV15 to TRBJ1-4; 8 bases are shared with TRBD1. CDR3 length: 18 residues. Losses at the gene ends were 5 bases for V and 8 bases for J; bases not matched to a gene: 19. The germline V gene encodes CDR1 LNHNV and CDR2 YYDKDF (reference sequence). CDR3 in DNA: TGTGCCACCAGCCCCCTAGGGGCAGGGGGCGATTTGGCCGAAAAACTGTTTTTT. This translates into CATSPLGAGGDLAEKLFF.

The chain couples TRBV6-5 to TRBJ2-7; D is ambiguous. CDR1 MNHEY and CDR2 SVGAGI come from the germline V gene. Trimming took off 2 bases at V and 2 bases at J, with 13 bases between the two ends. CDR3 length: 15 amino acids. The CDR3 here is CASSYGIPTTYEQYF. CDR3 DNA: TGTGCCAGCAGTTACGGAATTCCTACTACCTACGAGCAGTACTTC.

The chain combines TRBV7-2 with TRBJ1-1, with D hard to call. Per germline, CDR1 SGHTA and CDR2 FQGNSA. The V and J ends lost 5 bases and 2 bases respectively, with 9 bases between them. This CDR3 spans 13 amino acids. The CDR3 loop is CASSAYGNTEAFF. CDR3 bases: TGTGCCAGCAGCGCCTACGGAAACACTGAAGCTTTCTTT. Full variable domain (outside the CDR3, taken from reference TRBV7-2 and TRBJ1-1): GAGVSQSPSNKVTEKGKDVELRCDPISGHTALYWYRQSLGQGLEFLIYFQGNSAPDKSGLPSDRFSAERTGGSVSTLTIQRTQQEDSAVYLCASSAYGNTEAFFGQGTRLTVV.

The chain recombines TRBV28 with TRBJ2-7; no reliable D call. With 1 base removed from V and 0 bases from J, the gap between germline ends came to 10 bases. The CDR3 totals 15 residues. The germline gives CDR1 MDHEN, CDR2 SYDVKM. The CDR3: CASSLLAADSYEQYF. CDR3 coding DNA: TGTGCCAGCAGTTTATTGGCCGCAGACTCCTACGAGCAGTACTTC.

The J gene is TRBJ2-7, the V gene TRBV11-3; D is ambiguous. V shed 5 bases and J shed 0 bases, with 11 bases lying between them. There are 14 residues in the CDR3. CDR1 and CDR2 (germline): SGHNT, YENEEA. CDR3 DNA sequence: TGTGCCAGCAGCCCACGACATTCCTCCTACGAGCAGTACTTC. It encodes CASSPRHSSYEQYF.

This clone was seen only a few times. CDR3 in amino acids: CASSIPGGVYGYTF. The CDR3 DNA reads as TGTGCCAGTAGTATCCCCGGAGGGGTCTATGGCTACACCTTC. The chain joins TRBV19 to TRBJ1-2; TRBD1 is a possible D gene (5 bases). The CDR3 totals 14 residues. Germline CDR1 and CDR2: LNHDA and SQIVND (reference sequence). Deletions cut 3 bases from V and 4 bases from J, with 12 bases between.

The chain combines TRBV30 with TRBJ2-1; TRBD1 matches 10 bases. Germline V gives CDR1 GTSNPN, CDR2 SVGIG (reference sequence). This CDR3 region has 14 residues. J lost 4 bases, V lost 2 bases, and 2 bases had no gene match. The CDR3 spells CAWSPGQGYNEQFF. The CDR3 DNA reads TGTGCCTGGAGTCCGGGACAGGGGTACAATGAGCAGTTCTTC.

The chain combines TRBV30 with TRBJ2-7; the match to TRBD2 covers 12 bases. CDR1 GTSNPN and CDR2 SVGIG come from the germline V gene (reference sequence). The CDR3 length is 15 residues. The V and J ends lost 5 bases and 5 bases, in that order; junction bases with no gene match: 10. This CDR3 reads CAWGSTWTSGDEQYF. The DNA of the CDR3 is TGTGCCTGGGGCAGCACCTGGACTAGCGGGGACGAGCAGTACTTC.

V usage is TRBV5-1 and J usage is TRBJ1-2; 10 positions match TRBD1. There are 16 residues in the CDR3. Germline trimming cut 2 bases from V and 0 bases from J; bases unmatched to any gene: 4. Germline values: CDR1 SGHRS, CDR2 YFSETQ. Here the CDR3 DNA reads TGCGCCAGCAGCTTATATGGACAGGGGGCTAACTATGGCTACACCTTC. Residues: CASSLYGQGANYGYTF.

J is TRBJ2-3 and V is TRBV4-2, with D perhaps TRBD2 (5 bases). The CDR3 loop spans 13 amino acids. Germline assignment: CDR1 LGHNA and CDR2 YNFKEQ. Trimming left V 4 bases short and J 10 bases short, with 15 bases between. CDR3 sequence reads: CASSLLRAPSQYF. The DNA of the CDR3 is TGTGCCAGCAGCCTTCTGCGGGCTCCCTCGCAGTATTTT.

A word on this clone: A read error may account for a junction end that differs from germline. CDR3: CASSLKEVGLALF. The CDR3 region has the DNA TGTGCCAGCAGCTTGAAGGAAGTGGGACTAGCGCTCTTC. The rearrangement joins TRBV5-6 to TRBJ2-1; 10 positions agree with TRBD2. Germline loops: CDR1 SGHDT, CDR2 YYEEEE. The CDR3 sequence is 13 residues long.

The V call is TRBV28, the J call TRBJ2-7; either TRBD1 or TRBD2 may supply D (5 bases each). Germline V gene lookup returns CDR1 MDHEN and CDR2 SYDVKM. This CDR3 comprises 12 residues. Trimming pared 5 bases from V and 5 bases from J, leaving 10 bases between. The CDR3, as DNA: TGTGCCAGCAGTACCCCGGGGCACGAGCAGTACTTC. It specifies CASSTPGHEQYF.

V usage is TRBV10-2 and J usage is TRBJ1-3; D possibly corresponds to TRBD1 (5 bases). V lost 6 bases and J 3 bases, leaving 15 bases between the germline ends. The CDR3 totals 15 residues. Germline values: CDR1 WSHSY, CDR2 SAAADI. The CDR3 loop reads CASSEVKGFGNTIYF. The CDR3 DNA reads TGCGCCAGCAGCGAGGTGAAGGGGTTTGGAAACACCATATATTTT.

This clone was detected once. J is TRBJ1-1 and V is TRBV27; D is unresolved. The CDR3 extends over 16 amino acids. V was clipped by 2 bases and J by 0 bases, with 13 bases between them. Germline lookup yields CDR1 MNHEY and CDR2 SMNVEV (reference sequence). In nucleotides, the CDR3 is TGTGCCAGCAGTTTAAGTCTTGGGTCCATGAACACTGAAGCTTTCTTT. It encodes CASSLSLGSMNTEAFF.

This rearrangement joins TRBV5-6 to TRBJ2-7, with D unclear. Germline V CDR1 and CDR2: SGHDT, YYEEEE. The CDR3 length is 14 residues. V was pared by 0 bases and J by 6 bases, with 13 bases between. As DNA, the CDR3 is TGTGCCAGCAGCTTGGCATACGAACCCTCCGAGCAGTACTTC. This codes for CASSLAYEPSEQYF.